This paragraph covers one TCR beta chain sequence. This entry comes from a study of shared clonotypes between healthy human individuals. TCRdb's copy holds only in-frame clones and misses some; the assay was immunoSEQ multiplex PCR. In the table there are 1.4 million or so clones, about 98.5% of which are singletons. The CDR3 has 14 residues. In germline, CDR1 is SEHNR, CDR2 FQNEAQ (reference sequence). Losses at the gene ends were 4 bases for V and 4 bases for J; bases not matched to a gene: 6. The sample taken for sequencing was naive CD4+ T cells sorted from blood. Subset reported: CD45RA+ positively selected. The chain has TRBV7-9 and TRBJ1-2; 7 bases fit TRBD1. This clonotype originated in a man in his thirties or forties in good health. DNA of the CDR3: TGTGCCAGCAGCTCTCCGGGACAGCTCTATGGCTACACCTTC. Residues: CASSSPGQLYGYTF.